This T cell receptor beta chain comes out of a study of blood T cell repertoires in COVID-19. Study background: COVID-19 samples collected from the United States, Italy and Spain covered acute and convalescent phases. PBMCs, B-cell-depleted T cells, or T cells provided the cDNA or gDNA that made up the material.

CDR1 MDHEN and CDR2 SYDVKM come from the germline V gene. This CDR3 is built from 15 residues. V lost 6 bases, J lost 5 bases, and 10 bases stayed unmatched. In the original analysis: Reference gene primer amplification yielded estimated nucleated cell counts. Profiled with immunoSEQ multiplex PCR; TCRdb holds only in-frame clones, not every one. V, J and clone size are taken as reported in that table, and D and trimming were inferred from the DNA itself. The table lists roughly 310,000 clones, around nine tenths of them singletons. This clone has only one observation. The V gene is TRBV28, the J gene TRBJ2-5; 9 bases map to TRBD1. The sequence was obtained from a woman between 50 and 59 years old with active or convalescent COVID-19. The material sequenced was peripheral blood. CDR3 DNA sequence: TGTGCCAGCAGCCGTCGCGGACAGGGGAGGGAGACCCAGTACTTC. Its translation is CASSRRGQGRETQYF.